The entry below gives a single T cell receptor beta chain sequence along with its context. Antigen specificity is unknown. This sample is part of a study of cytomegalovirus exposure and HLA in healthy donors. V shed 1 base and J shed 6 bases, with 13 bases lying between them. CDR1 is WNHNN, CDR2 SYGVQD, per germline (reference sequence). This CDR3 spans 15 amino acids. Whole-study findings and limits: A later analysis reportedly identified an Asian-associated ancestry cluster as carrying fewer N-insertions than the roughly 670-donor mean. Further analysis was carried out later, and it showed several of the most significant clusters appearing linked to common viral pathogens.

The primer mix had 60 Vbeta and 13 Jbeta primers. Sequencing used immunoSEQ multiplex PCR; TCRdb keeps in-frame clones, though not all of them. The data contain 200,000 or so clones, roughly 84% of them singletons. The receptor was isolated from a girl in the first two years of life in good health and CMV-seronegative. The material sequenced was PBMCs. This sequence joins TRBV10-1 and TRBJ2-1, with a tentative D call TRBD2 (7 bases). CDR3 sequence reads: CASSEFRGAINEQFF. For the CDR3, the DNA is TGCGCCAGCAGTGAGTTCCGGGGGGCGATCAATGAGCAGTTCTTC.